These T cell receptor beta chains were read from a single sample in a study of blood T cell repertoires in COVID-19. Sequencing used immunoSEQ multiplex PCR; TCRdb keeps in-frame clones, though not all of them. The sample has a few hundred thousand clones, more than 75% seen once. The sequenced sample consisted of peripheral blood. These receptors originate from a young woman who had recovered from COVID-19. CDR3s include the opening cysteine and the closing phenylalanine or tryptophan.

v_call: TRBV19
cdr3_aa: CASDYTTGGRSQPQHF

v_call: TRBV18
cdr3_aa: CASSPGTGETQYF

v_call: TRBV6-5
cdr3_aa: CASRGQGSYGYTF

v_call: TRBV7-2
cdr3_aa: CASSLGRRATEAFF

v_call: TRBV10-3
cdr3_aa: CAISGGEGGGRTSEAFF

v_call: TRBV9
cdr3_aa: CASSVGTGLYEQYF

v_call: TRBV3-1/TRBV3-2
cdr3_aa: CASRFGTNSYEQYF

v_call: TRBV7-9
cdr3_aa: CASSLPVRETQYF

v_call: TRBV3-1/TRBV3-2
cdr3_aa: CASSPPGQVKEGYTF

v_call: TRBV9
cdr3_aa: CASSRIADTYEQYF

v_call: TRBV7-9
cdr3_aa: CASSWPRDSHEQYF

v_call: TRBV15
cdr3_aa: CATSRGREGARTGELFF

v_call: TRBV28
cdr3_aa: CASSFGQANQPQHF

v_call: TRBV7-9
cdr3_aa: CASSRIRQSLYEQYF

v_call: TRBV20-1
cdr3_aa: CSASGTSGNHEQYF

v_call: TRBV6-4
cdr3_aa: CASSAVTAQHF

v_call: TRBV10-3
cdr3_aa: CAISEFLAGAGELFF

v_call: TRBV11-2
cdr3_aa: CASSSEAGGFYEQYF

v_call: TRBV4-3
cdr3_aa: CASSQGVRLAGDYEQFF

v_call: TRBV7-9
cdr3_aa: CASSLGWDTSNQPQHF

v_call: TRBV27
cdr3_aa: CASSSTGSF

v_call: TRBV11-3
cdr3_aa: CASSSRSGQETQYF

v_call: TRBV5-1
cdr3_aa: CASSDVQGMNTEAFF

v_call: TRBV5-4
cdr3_aa: CASSRDSDEAFF

v_call: TRBV5-1
cdr3_aa: CASSLGGQNTEAFF

v_call: TRBV11-2
cdr3_aa: CASSNSQGFGANVLTF

v_call: TRBV7-2
cdr3_aa: CASSYRLGGDTQYF

v_call: TRBV6-5
cdr3_aa: CASSFGGNTGELFF

v_call: TRBV7-9
cdr3_aa: CASRPLGRSSYNSPLHF

v_call: TRBV25-1
cdr3_aa: CASSDPSGVTEAFF

v_call: TRBV6-2/TRBV6-3
cdr3_aa: CASSWGLEVNEQFF

v_call: TRBV5-8
cdr3_aa: CASSDETGTLIGVNTEAFF

v_call: TRBV4-3
cdr3_aa: CASSLTTSGNTGELFF

v_call: TRBV6-1
cdr3_aa: CASSEPVTGLNEQFF

v_call: TRBV15
cdr3_aa: CATSRDLQGADGYTF

v_call: TRBV7-2
cdr3_aa: CASSKNSATETQYF

v_call: TRBV5-1
cdr3_aa: CASSATGNYGYTF

v_call: TRBV10-3
cdr3_aa: CAISAPLAGGISYNEQFF

v_call: TRBV27
cdr3_aa: CASSLGLPKDTQYF

v_call: TRBV5-1
cdr3_aa: CASSPTTGGSPLHF

v_call: TRBV7-2
cdr3_aa: CASSQQPSSYEQYF